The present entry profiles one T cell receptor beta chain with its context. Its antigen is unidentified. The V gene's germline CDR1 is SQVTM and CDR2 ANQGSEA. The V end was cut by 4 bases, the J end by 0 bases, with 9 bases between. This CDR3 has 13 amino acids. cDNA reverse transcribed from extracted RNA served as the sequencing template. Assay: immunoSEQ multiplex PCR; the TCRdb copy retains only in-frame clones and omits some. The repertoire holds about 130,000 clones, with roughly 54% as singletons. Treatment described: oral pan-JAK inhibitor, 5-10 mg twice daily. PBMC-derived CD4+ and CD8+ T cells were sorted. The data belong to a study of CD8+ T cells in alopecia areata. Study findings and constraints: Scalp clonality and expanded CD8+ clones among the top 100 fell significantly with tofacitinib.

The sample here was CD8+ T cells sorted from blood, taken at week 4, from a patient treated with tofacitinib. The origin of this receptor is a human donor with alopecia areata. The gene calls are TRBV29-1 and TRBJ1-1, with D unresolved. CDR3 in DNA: TGCAGCGTTGGGACGGCCATGAACACTGAAGCTTTCTTT. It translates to CSVGTAMNTEAFF.